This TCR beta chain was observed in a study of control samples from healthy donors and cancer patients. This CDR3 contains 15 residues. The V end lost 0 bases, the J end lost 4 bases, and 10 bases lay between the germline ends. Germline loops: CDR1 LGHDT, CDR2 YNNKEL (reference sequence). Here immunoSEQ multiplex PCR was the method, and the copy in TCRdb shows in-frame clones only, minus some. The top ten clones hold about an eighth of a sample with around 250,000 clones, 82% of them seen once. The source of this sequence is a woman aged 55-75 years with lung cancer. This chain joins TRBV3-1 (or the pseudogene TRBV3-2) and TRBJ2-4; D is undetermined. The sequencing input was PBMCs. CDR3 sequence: CASSQEVAGKNIQYF. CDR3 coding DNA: TGTGCCAGCAGCCAAGAGGTGGCAGGTAAAAACATTCAGTACTTC.